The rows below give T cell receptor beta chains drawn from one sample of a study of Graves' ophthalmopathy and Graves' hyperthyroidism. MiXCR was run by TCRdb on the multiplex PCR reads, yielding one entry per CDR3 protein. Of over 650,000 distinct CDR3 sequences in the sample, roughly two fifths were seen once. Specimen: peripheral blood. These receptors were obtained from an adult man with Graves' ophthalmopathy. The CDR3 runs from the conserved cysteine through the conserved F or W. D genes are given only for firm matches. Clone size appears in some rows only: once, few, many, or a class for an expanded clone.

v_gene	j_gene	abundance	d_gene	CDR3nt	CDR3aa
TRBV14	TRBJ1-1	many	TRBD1	TGTGCCAGCACCCAGGGGGCTGAAGCTTTCTTT	CASTQGAEAFF
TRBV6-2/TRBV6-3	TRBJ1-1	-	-	TGTGCCAGCAGTTATCTAGAGGCGAACACTGAAGCTTTCTTT	CASSYLEANTEAFF
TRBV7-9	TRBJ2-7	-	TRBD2	TGTGCCAGCAGCTTAAGGGGACTAGCGGGGGAGTACGAGCAGTACTTC	CASSLRGLAGEYEQYF
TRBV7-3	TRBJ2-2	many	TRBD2	TGTGCCAGCAGCCAAATCGGGGGGACTAGCGGGAGGAAGCTGTTTTTT	CASSQIGGTSGRKLFF
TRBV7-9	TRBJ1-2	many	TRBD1	TGTGCCAGCAGCCCGGGGGACAGGGGGATCGGGGGTGGCTACACCTTC	CASSPGDRGIGGGYTF
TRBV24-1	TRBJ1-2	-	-	TGTGCTAGAGATGGGAGGGTGTACTATGGCTACACCTTC	CARDGRVYYGYTF
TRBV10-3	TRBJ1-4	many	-	TGTGCCATCAGTGAGTCGAGGACAGTAGTTAATGAAAAACTGTTTTTT	CAISESRTVVNEKLFF
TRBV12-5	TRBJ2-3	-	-	TGTGCTAGTGGTCCTCCGGGAGATACGCAGTATTTT	CASGPPGDTQYF
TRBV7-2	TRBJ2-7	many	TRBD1	TGTGCCAGCAGCTTAGGAGGACAGGGTCCCTACGAGCAGTACTTC	CASSLGGQGPYEQYF
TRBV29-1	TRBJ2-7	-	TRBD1	TGCAGCTTGGGACAGGGCCTCGACGAGCAGTACTTC	CSLGQGLDEQYF
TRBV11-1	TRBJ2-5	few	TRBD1	TGTGCCAGCAGCTTAGCCGCCGGGACAGGGGACGAGACCCAGTACTTC	CASSLAAGTGDETQYF
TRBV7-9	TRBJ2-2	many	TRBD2	TGTGCCAGCCGCAAGCGGGAGACCGGGGAGCTGTTTTTT	CASRKRETGELFF
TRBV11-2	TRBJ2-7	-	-	TGTGCCAGCAGCTTAGATCGGGTCAAGACCTACGAGCAGTACTTC	CASSLDRVKTYEQYF
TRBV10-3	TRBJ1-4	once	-	TGTGCCATCAGTGAGTACCAGGGGAACCTGTTTTTT	CAISEYQGNLFF
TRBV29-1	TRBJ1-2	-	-	TGCAGCGTTGAAGCCCGGGACTCTGGAAACACCTTC	CSVEARDSGNTF
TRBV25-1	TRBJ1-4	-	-	TGTGCCAGCAAGACCGCAACTAATGAAAAACTGTTTTTT	CASKTATNEKLFF
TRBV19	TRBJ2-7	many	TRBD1	TGTGCCAGTAGTCTCGGGACAGGGCCGAACTACGAGCAGTACTTC	CASSLGTGPNYEQYF
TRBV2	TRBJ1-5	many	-	TGTGCCAGCAGCGGCAGTAGAGCCCAGCATTTT	CASSGSRAQHF
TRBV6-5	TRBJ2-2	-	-	TGTGCCAGCAGTTACTCGCCGGAGACGGGGCTGTTTTTT	CASSYSPETGLFF
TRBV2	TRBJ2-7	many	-	TGTGCCAGCAATACCTACGAGCAGTACTTC	CASNTYEQYF
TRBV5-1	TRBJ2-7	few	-	TGCGCCAGCAGACCCCCCAATCCCTCCTACGAGCAGTACTTC	CASRPPNPSYEQYF
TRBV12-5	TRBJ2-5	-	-	TGTGCTAGTGGTTTGTTCCCTCAAGAGACCCAGTACTTC	CASGLFPQETQYF
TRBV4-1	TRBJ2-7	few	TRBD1	TGCGCCAGCAGCCAAGAACAGGGGGCTTACGAGCAGTACTTC	CASSQEQGAYEQYF
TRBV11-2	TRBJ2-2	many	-	TGTGCCAGCAGCGTTACCCGGGACACGAGCGGGGAGCTGTTTTTT	CASSVTRDTSGELFF
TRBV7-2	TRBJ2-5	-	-	TGTGCCAGCAGCTTAGGGGGTCTGCCCCCAGAGACCCAGTACTTC	CASSLGGLPPETQYF
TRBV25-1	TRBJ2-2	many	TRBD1	TGTGCCAGCAGTGACGGCCAGGGGGACACCGGGGAGCTGTTTTTT	CASSDGQGDTGELFF
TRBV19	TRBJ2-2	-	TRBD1	TGTGCCAGTAGTATGGGACAGCTAAACACTGGGGAGCTGTTTTTT	CASSMGQLNTGELFF
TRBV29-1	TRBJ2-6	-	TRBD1	TGCAGCCAAGTCAGCTCCAGGGGGAAGTTCTCTGGGGCCAACGTCCTGACTTTC	CSQVSSRGKFSGANVLTF
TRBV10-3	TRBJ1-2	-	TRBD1	TGTGCCATCACTGCGGGGGGACAGCGAGTTGATGGCTACACCTTC	CAITAGGQRVDGYTF
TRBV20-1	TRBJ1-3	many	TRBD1	TGCAGTGCTAGGACAGGGGTAGAGGACACCATATATTTT	CSARTGVEDTIYF
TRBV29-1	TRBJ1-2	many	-	TGCAGCGTGGGCCCAGGGACGCGGGGCTACACCTTC	CSVGPGTRGYTF
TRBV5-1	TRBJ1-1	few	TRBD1	TGTGCCAGCAGCTTAAATCGCAGGGGGAAAACTGAAGCTTTCTTT	CASSLNRRGKTEAFF
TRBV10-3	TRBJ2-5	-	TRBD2	TGTGCCATCAGTGACGATAGCGGGAGGATCCAGTACTTC	CAISDDSGRIQYF
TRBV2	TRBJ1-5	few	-	TGTGCCAGCAGTCTCAAGTGGGGGGCCAACCAGCCCCAGCATTTT	CASSLKWGANQPQHF
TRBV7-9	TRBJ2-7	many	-	TGTGCCAGCAGCTTAAGGTCATCCGCCTACGAGCAGTACTTC	CASSLRSSAYEQYF
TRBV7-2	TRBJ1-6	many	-	TGTGCCAGCAGCTTAGCGGCCCCGGGCGATTCACCCCTCCACTTT	CASSLAAPGDSPLHF
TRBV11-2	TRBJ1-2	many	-	TGTGCCAGCAGCCCCATGGGGGACGGAGCTAACTATGGCTACACCTTC	CASSPMGDGANYGYTF
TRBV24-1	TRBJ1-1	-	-	TGTGCCACCAGTGCACGCTCAGGGAGCACTGAAGCTTTCTTT	CATSARSGSTEAFF
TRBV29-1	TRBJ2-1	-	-	TGCAGCGCCCTACCCCGGGACATTTTCAATGAGCAGTTCTTC	CSALPRDIFNEQFF
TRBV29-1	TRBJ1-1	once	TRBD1	TGCAGCGTTACAGGGGGTGGGGACCAGAACACTGAAGCTTTCTTT	CSVTGGGDQNTEAFF
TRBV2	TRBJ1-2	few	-	TGTGCCAGCAAACCACCGGGTAACTATGGCTACACCTTC	CASKPPGNYGYTF
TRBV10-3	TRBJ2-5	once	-	TGTGCCATCAGTGAGTCGAACCCCGGGGGGACCCAGTACTTC	CAISESNPGGTQYF
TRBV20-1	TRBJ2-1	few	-	TGCAGTGCGACTCCCCGGGTAGGCCGGGAGCAGTTCTTC	CSATPRVGREQFF
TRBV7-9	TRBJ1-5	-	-	TGTGCCAGCAGCCCGGGGGAGGGCGAGACCCAGCATTTT	CASSPGEGETQHF
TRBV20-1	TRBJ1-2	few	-	TGCAGTGCTAGAGGGACAGAGATAACTAACTATGGCTACACCTTC	CSARGTEITNYGYTF
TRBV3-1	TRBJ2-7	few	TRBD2	TGTGCCAGCAGGCGCACGGGGACTAGCGATTACCACGAGCAGTACTTC	CASRRTGTSDYHEQYF
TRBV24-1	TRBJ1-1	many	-	TGTGCCACCAGTGATCGGAACACTGAAGCTTTCTTT	CATSDRNTEAFF
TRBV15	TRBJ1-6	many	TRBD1	TGTGCCACCAGCAGAGGCCTGGGACAGTATAATTCACCCCTCCACTTT	CATSRGLGQYNSPLHF
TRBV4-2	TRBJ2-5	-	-	TGTGCCAGCAGCCAGGGGTTAGGGGAGTCGGAGACCCAGTACTTC	CASSQGLGESETQYF
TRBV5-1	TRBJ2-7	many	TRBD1	TGCGCCAGCAGCTTTCTGACAGGGAACTACGAGCAGTACTTC	CASSFLTGNYEQYF
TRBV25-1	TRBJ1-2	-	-	TGTGCCAGCAGTGCCAGCAGGGATACCTATGGCTACACCTTC	CASSASRDTYGYTF
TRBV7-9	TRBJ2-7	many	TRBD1	TGTGCCAGCAGCTCACCGACAGGGGGTCGGTACGAGCAGTACTTC	CASSSPTGGRYEQYF
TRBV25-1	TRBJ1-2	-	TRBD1	TGTGCCAGCTCACCTGGACAGGGGACGCCTTACGGCTACACCTTC	CASSPGQGTPYGYTF
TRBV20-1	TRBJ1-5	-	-	TGCAGTGCTAGGTATCGCGGACCGGAGACCCAGCATTTT	CSARYRGPETQHF
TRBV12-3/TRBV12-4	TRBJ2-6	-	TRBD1	TGTGCCAGCAGCCCAGACAGGGGGCTGGGTGGGGCCAACGTCCTGACTTTC	CASSPDRGLGGANVLTF